The source of this T cell receptor beta chain is a study of cytomegalovirus exposure and HLA in healthy donors. Whole-study findings and limits: By a later analysis, the bulk of CMV-associated TCR beta chains appeared HLA-restricted. According to the study, 160 or so TCR beta chains were cytomegalovirus-associated. Per published reports, the classifier diagnosed cytomegalovirus status with high specificity and sensitivity. One cluster of highly shared sequence variants probably arose as a sequencing artifact.

The PCR ran on 60 Vbeta and 13 Jbeta primers. The assay was immunoSEQ multiplex PCR, and TCRdb's table has in-frame clones only and misses some. The sample yields fewer than 300,000 clones, roughly 89% seen once. Germline CDR1 reads SGHVS; CDR2 reads FNYEAQ. This CDR3 contains 16 residues. The V gene lost 1 base and the J gene lost 5 bases, with 17 bases spanning the gap. With respect to this clone: Its target is not known.

The sequenced sample was PBMCs. The genes are TRBV7-6 and TRBJ1-1, with D possibly TRBD1 on 5 matching bases. This TCR was recovered from a middle-aged man in good health and CMV-seropositive. Written as DNA, the CDR3 is TGTGCCAGCAGCTTAGAATGGCAGGGACTGGTGACTGAAGCTTTCTTT. Translating gives CASSLEWQGLVTEAFF.